Below, one TCR beta chain is given with its context. Other DNA variants within this sample encode the same CDR3. V was shortened by 4 bases and J by 1 base, with 8 bases between the two germline ends. This CDR3 spans 13 amino acids. Looked up from germline, CDR1 is SGHRS and CDR2 is YFSETQ. Source study methods: Estimation of nucleated cell counts was performed using reference gene primer amplification. Here immunoSEQ multiplex PCR was the method, and the copy in TCRdb shows in-frame clones only, minus some. V and J calls and clone size follow that table, whereas D and trimming were derived from the DNA. The data show 120,000 to 150,000 clones, approximately 80% seen once. The sample originates from a study of blood T cell repertoires in COVID-19. The overall study: Specimens from acute and convalescent COVID-19 originated in the United States, Italy and Spain. PBMCs, B-cell-depleted T cells, or T cells were the source of the cDNA or gDNA that made up the material.

The clonotype comes from a human donor in a cohort sampled during active COVID-19. Sequencing used peripheral blood. V usage is TRBV5-1 and J usage is TRBJ1-1, with D uncertain. The DNA for the CDR3 is TGCGCCAGCAGCCCAGGTTCGAACACTGAAGCTTTCTTT. Translated, it gives CASSPGSNTEAFF. The variable domain in full, completed from reference TRBV5-1 and TRBJ1-1, reads KAGVTQTPRYLIKTRGQQVTLSCSPISGHRSVSWYQQTPGQGLQFLFEYFSETQRNKGNFPGRFSGRQFSNSRSEMNVSTLELGDSALYLCASSPGSNTEAFFGQGTRLTVV.